A single sample gave rise to the 26 T cell receptor beta chains below, sequenced in a study of Ad26.COV2.S vaccination and SARS-CoV-2 variants. The method was immunoSEQ multiplex PCR; TCRdb's version includes in-frame clones alone and lacks a portion of them. The sample includes around 350,000 clones, roughly nine tenths of them seen just once. Sequences were derived from peripheral blood, sampled after recovery from COVID-19. The source is a human donor who had recovered from COVID-19.

The V and J genes are TRBV28 and TRBJ2-7, with 8 bases lining up with TRBD1. The CDR3 contains 15 residues. The germline V gene has CDR1 MDHEN and CDR2 SYDVKM. V shed 1 base and J 1 base; nucleotides not matched to a gene: 3. CDR3 sequence (DNA): TGTGCCAGCAGTTTATCCGGACAGGGTTCCTACGAGCAGTACTTC. Encoded protein: CASSLSGQGSYEQYF.

The chain uses TRBV6-5 and TRBJ1-5; 7 positions agree with TRBD1. CDR1 and CDR2 from the germline V gene are MNHEY and SVGAGI. With V trimmed by 7 bases and J by 6 bases, 9 bases remained unmatched. The CDR3 is 14 amino acids. DNA of the CDR3: TGTGCCAGCACCCCTCCAGGGGGGGGTCAGCCCCAGCATTTT. Amino acids: CASTPPGGGQPQHF.

The chain couples TRBV9 to TRBJ1-3; 8 positions match TRBD1. The germline CDR1 and CDR2 sequences are SGDLS and YYNGEE. The CDR3 is 15 residues long. The V segment lost 3 bases and the J segment 1 base; nucleotides outside the gene matches: 3. DNA for the CDR3: TGTGCCAGCAGCGCCACAGGGGGTTCTGGAAACACCATATATTTT. This sequence encodes CASSATGGSGNTIYF.

The V call is TRBV10-1, the J call TRBJ2-3; D unclear. Germline V lookup: CDR1 WNHNN, CDR2 SYGVQD (reference sequence). Trimming removed 4 bases from V and 6 bases from J, with 5 bases in between. CDR3 length: 11 amino acids. The CDR3 region is CASSGRDTQYF. The CDR3 DNA follows: TGCGCCAGCAGTGGAAGGGATACGCAGTATTTT.

This chain joins TRBV6-5 and TRBJ1-1; 7 nucleotides align to TRBD1. CDR1 is MNHEY and CDR2 is SVGAGI in the germline V gene. The J segment lost 1 base and the V segment lost 5 bases, leaving 4 bases of the junction unmatched. The CDR3 runs 14 residues. CDR3 amino acids: CASSRDRSNTEAFF. In DNA, the CDR3 is TGTGCCAGCAGTCGGGACAGATCGAACACTGAAGCTTTCTTT.

The chain uses TRBV6-1 and TRBJ2-2; maybe TRBD1 (5 bases). Trimming removed 1 base at V and 3 bases at J, with 12 bases between. The CDR3 consists of 16 residues. Per the germline V gene, CDR1 is MNHNS and CDR2 is SASEGT. Written as DNA, the CDR3 is TGTGCCAGCAGTGAAGGAAGCCGCAGGGACACCGGGGAGCTGTTTTTT. Protein: CASSEGSRRDTGELFF.

The genes are TRBV10-3 and TRBJ2-7; 9 bases are shared with TRBD1. Germline CDR1 ENHRY, CDR2 SYGVKD. Trimming removed 4 bases from V and 1 base from J; junction bases left unmatched: 5. The CDR3 has 15 amino acids. The DNA for the CDR3 is TGTGCCATCAGTGGAACGGACAGGGGATCCTACGAGCAGTACTTC. It yields the protein CAISGTDRGSYEQYF.

This chain links TRBV19 with TRBJ2-7; 10 bases line up with TRBD1. The CDR3 has 14 amino acids. V shed 5 bases, J shed 2 bases, and the junction held 3 bases outside the gene matches. Per germline, CDR1 LNHDA and CDR2 SQIVND (reference sequence). The CDR3 loop reads CASSGTGETYEQYF. The DNA for the CDR3 is TGTGCCAGTAGTGGGACAGGGGAGACCTACGAGCAGTACTTC.

A few counts support this clone. The chain uses TRBV20-1 and TRBJ1-1; D unresolved. Germline-derived CDR1 and CDR2 are DFQATT and SNEGSKA (reference sequence). The germline V and J ends were trimmed by 3 bases and 1 base, with 3 bases remaining between them. This CDR3 region has 11 residues. The CDR3 region is CSARRNTEAFF. CDR3 nucleotides: TGCAGTGCTAGGAGGAACACTGAAGCTTTCTTT.

The chain links TRBV5-1 to TRBJ1-5; a weak D match, TRBD1 (5 bases). There are 13 residues in the CDR3. Germline loops: CDR1 SGHRS, CDR2 YFSETQ. Trimming removed 1 base at V and 7 bases at J, with 9 bases between. CDR3 bases: TGCGCCAGCAGCTTGAGGTGGGGGCAGCCCCAGCATTTT. Its translation: CASSLRWGQPQHF.

J is TRBJ1-4 and V is TRBV29-1; a weak D match, TRBD1 (6 bases). V lost 4 bases, J lost 5 bases, and 11 bases lay in between. The CDR3 is 13 residues long. CDR1 and CDR2 (germline): SQVTM, ANQGSEA. DNA of the CDR3: TGCAGCGTTGGAAGGGGGGTAAATGAAAAACTGTTTTTT. Protein: CSVGRGVNEKLFF.

The chain recombines TRBV20-1 with TRBJ2-7; D remains unclear. Trimming removed 6 bases at V and 2 bases at J, with 8 bases between. The CDR3 length is 11 residues. CDR1 and CDR2 from the germline V gene are DFQATT and SNEGSKA (reference sequence). Written as DNA, the CDR3 is TGCAGTGCAGGCAGAGCCTACGAGCAGTACTTC. Amino acid sequence: CSAGRAYEQYF.

This chain connects TRBV2 to TRBJ1-1; D gene unclear. Germline-derived CDR1 and CDR2 are SNHLY and FYNNEI. There are 13 residues in the CDR3. Trimming left V 10 bases short and J 1 base short, with 13 bases between. The CDR3 DNA sequence: TGTGCCACCACGCGCCGGGAGAACACTGAAGCTTTCTTT. This translates into CATTRRENTEAFF. Full variable domain (missing parts from reference TRBV2 and TRBJ1-1): EPEVTQTPSHQVTQMGQEVILRCVPISNHLYFYWYRQILGQKVEFLVSFYNNEISEKSEIFDDQFSVERPDGSNFTLKIRSTKLEDSAMYFCATTRRENTEAFFGQGTRLTVV.

The chain couples TRBV5-1 to TRBJ2-3, with a possible D match to TRBD1 (6 bases). This CDR3 spans 14 amino acids. Looked up from germline, CDR1 is SGHRS and CDR2 is YFSETQ. Trimming took off 2 bases at V and 2 bases at J, with 9 bases between the two ends. In DNA form, the CDR3 reads TGCGCCAGCAGCTTAGGACAGAACACAGATACGCAGTATTTT. Its translation is CASSLGQNTDTQYF.

This chain connects TRBV29-1 to TRBJ2-1; TRBD1 might be the D (7 bases). Per the germline V gene, CDR1 is SQVTM and CDR2 is ANQGSEA. Trimming left V 4 bases short and J 4 bases short, with 17 bases between. This CDR3 spans 15 amino acids. Written as DNA, the CDR3 is TGCAGCGTTGGTGGAGGGGACAGAGTTTACAATGAGCAGTTCTTC. Its protein is CSVGGGDRVYNEQFF.

This clone was seen a handful of times. The DNA of the CDR3 is TGTGCCAGCAGTTACAGCGCCCCGGGAAACACCATATATTTT. Translation gives CASSYSAPGNTIYF. The chain combines TRBV6-5 with TRBJ1-3; D uncertain. This CDR3 contains 14 residues. Per germline, CDR1 MNHEY and CDR2 SVGAGI. The V and J ends lost 2 bases and 4 bases respectively, with 9 bases between them.

This chain links TRBV6-5 with TRBJ1-2, with a weak D call TRBD1 (5 bases). There are 15 residues in the CDR3. V lost 6 bases and J lost 6, with 20 bases in between. The germline V gene encodes CDR1 MNHEY and CDR2 SVGAGI. CDR3 residues: CASSPTPGRVDGYTF. As DNA, the CDR3 is TGTGCCAGCAGCCCAACCCCCGGCAGGGTTGATGGCTACACCTTC.

This clone was recorded only once. The CDR3 loop reads CASSGLGEETQYF. In nucleotides, the CDR3 is TGCGCCAGCAGTGGTTTGGGTGAAGAGACCCAGTACTTC. The chain is built from TRBV10-1 and TRBJ2-5; the D is unclear. The CDR3 spans 13 residues. V was cut by 4 bases and J by 3 bases, with 9 bases left in between. Germline V gene lookup returns CDR1 WNHNN and CDR2 SYGVQD (reference sequence).

The chain couples TRBV19 to TRBJ2-2, with D possibly TRBD2 on 5 matching bases. The germline V gene has CDR1 LNHDA and CDR2 SQIVND (reference sequence). The CDR3 extends over 14 amino acids. V lost 3 bases, J lost 5 bases, and 10 bases lay in between. As DNA, the CDR3 is TGTGCCAGTAGTATCAAGGGCGGGACCGGGGAGCTGTTTTTT. Its translation: CASSIKGGTGELFF.

CDR3 protein: CASSWTGSNNEKLFF. CDR3 in DNA: TGCGCCAGCAGCTGGACGGGGTCGAATAATGAAAAACTGTTTTTT. The chain couples TRBV5-1 to TRBJ1-4; D unclear. The CDR3 sequence is 15 residues long. The germline V and J ends were trimmed by 3 bases and 4 bases, with 13 bases remaining between them. CDR1 SGHRS and CDR2 YFSETQ come from the germline V gene. The complete variable domain, with remaining parts taken from reference TRBV5-1 and TRBJ1-4, reads KAGVTQTPRYLIKTRGQQVTLSCSPISGHRSVSWYQQTPGQGLQFLFEYFSETQRNKGNFPGRFSGRQFSNSRSEMNVSTLELGDSALYLCASSWTGSNNEKLFFGSGTQLSVL.

The chain couples TRBV19 to TRBJ2-7, with D perhaps TRBD1 or TRBD2 (5 bases each). Trimming left V 7 bases short and J 8 bases short, with 12 bases between. The CDR3 covers 11 residues. From germline, CDR1 is LNHDA and CDR2 SQIVND (reference sequence). CDR3 sequence (DNA): TGTGCCAGTATATCCGGGGACCAGCAGTACTTC. Encoded protein: CASISGDQQYF.

The chain is built from TRBV20-1 and TRBJ2-4; D not resolved. Germline CDR1 and CDR2: DFQATT and SNEGSKA (reference sequence). V lost 2 bases and J 7 bases, leaving 6 bases between the germline ends. CDR3 length: 11 residues. CDR3 loop: CSARYVNIQYF. The CDR3, as DNA: TGCAGTGCTAGATACGTGAACATTCAGTACTTC.

The sample holds one count of this clone. V gene TRBV9 combines with J gene TRBJ1-3; tentative D call: TRBD1 (5 bases). The germline V gene encodes CDR1 SGDLS and CDR2 YYNGEE. With 0 bases removed from V and 0 bases from J, the gap between germline ends came to 7 bases. The CDR3 consists of 15 residues. The CDR3 here is CASSVDQGSGNTIYF. The CDR3 bases are TGTGCCAGCAGCGTAGATCAGGGCTCTGGAAACACCATATATTTT.

The chain is built from TRBV28 and TRBJ2-7, with unresolved D. The length of the CDR3 is 12 residues. V was shortened by 4 bases and J by 6 bases, with 10 bases between the two germline ends. The germline gives CDR1 MDHEN, CDR2 SYDVKM. CDR3: CASSSTRTEQYF. Written as DNA, the CDR3 is TGTGCCAGCAGTTCCACCAGGACCGAGCAGTACTTC.

This chain joins TRBV7-9 and TRBJ2-7; D might be TRBD1 (7 bases). Germline assignment: CDR1 SEHNR and CDR2 FQNEAQ (reference sequence). The CDR3 has 14 amino acids. V lost 5 bases, J lost 5 bases, and 16 bases lay in between. The CDR3 DNA sequence: TGTGCCAGCAGCCCGGGGGCAGGGGGAAACGAGCAGTACTTC. Residues: CASSPGAGGNEQYF.

The rearrangement links TRBV6-5 to TRBJ2-7; the match to TRBD2 covers 9 bases. This CDR3 spans 14 amino acids. CDR1 MNHEY and CDR2 SVGAGI come from the germline V gene. The junction had 5 bases not matched to a gene; V was cut back by 6 bases and J by 2 bases. As DNA, the CDR3 is TGTGCCAGCAGCTGGGCTAGCGGGGCCTACGAGCAGTACTTC. It encodes CASSWASGAYEQYF.